This T cell receptor beta chain was sequenced during a study of neurological immune-mediated disorders (dated by TCRdb to the late 2010s). Notes on the research overall: The study compared peripheral blood TCR-beta repertoires of HTLV-I-associated myelopathy (HAM/TSP) patients, multiple sclerosis patients and healthy controls using UMI-based sequencing. The cohort included 60 to 70 subjects: some 14 with HAM/TSP, around 34 with multiple sclerosis, and around 20 healthy controls. Longitudinal HAM/TSP and healthy donors were sampled at 3 time-points each (about 3-45 month intervals). The approximately 110 TCR-beta libraries included longitudinal samples, technical triplicates and paired sorted CD4+ and CD8+ T-cell subsets alongside PBMC samples.

cDNA synthesis used template-switch 5'RACE with a primer carrying a 10-nucleotide random unique molecular identifier tagging each TCR transcript. Each sequencing run produced over 160 million TCR-beta sequences covering 15-18 subjects. The RNeasy kit was used for extraction of total RNA. TCR-beta VDJ regions were amplified with primers for the TCR constant region and the 5'RACE anchor, using the KAPA Real-time Library Amplification kit. A first PCR added sample indexes and Illumina adaptors, and a second PCR then raised library yield. The roughly 650 bp TCR product was size-selected on a 2% E-gel SizeSelection system after Ampure bead purification. Before pooling, libraries had their quality checked on a Bioanalyzer, their concentration measured with Qubit, and their quantity determined with the Kapa Library Quantification kit. Paired-end 2 x 150 bp sequencing of the libraries was performed on an Illumina HiSeq 2500. To increase sequence diversity, roughly 23-30% phiX was spiked into each library pool. For the original study's pipeline: The quality-filtered reads were processed with the UMI-based MiGEC pipeline, whose error correction step removed more than 90% of the raw TCR sequences. VDJ genes were aligned to IMGT germline references, and each clonotype was defined by a unique CDR3 amino acid sequence together with V-J genes. Clonal expansion, Shannon diversity and CDR3 relatedness were evaluated with VDJtools (CalcPairwiseDistances, ClusterSamples), while phylogenetic trees were built in CLCbio workbench. Using coefficient-of-variation modelling across technical triplicates, the study counted a clone as expanded if it had at least 8 unique UMIs. Clones were called with MiXCR by TCRdb after fastp trimmed the public reads at Q25, and only in-frame beta chains were retained. Each entry merges the rows of one CDR3 protein and shows their most common DNA and genes. These V and J calls are TCRdb output, not the study's own analysis. This sample gives around 76,000 distinct CDR3 sequences in total; about 9.4% of them show up just once. The ten largest clones add up to roughly 9% of the sample.

On the study overall, not on this receptor specifically: The highest TCR clonal expansion was observed in HAM/TSP patients, whereas the lowest was observed in MS patients, even when compared with healthy controls. No identical CDR3 amino acid sequences were shared among expanded clones across subjects, suggesting private TCR-beta repertoires in all groups.

Many counts were recorded for this clonotype. Its antigen is still unknown. One base away there is no much larger clone; base qualities are not given. Interpreted using the paper, the time point label stands for: longitudinal time-point 1 (baseline). The healthy controls were volunteers from blood banks in Maryland, USA. Unsorted PBMC libraries were generated from 2 million PBMCs stored in RNAlater at -80 °C until RNA extraction. PBMCs were separated from peripheral blood using Ficoll-Hypaque density gradient centrifugation and then cryopreserved in liquid nitrogen. From V the trimming removes 0 bases and from J it removes 5 bases, while the gene matches leave 8 bases of the junction unaccounted for. As encoded in the germline V gene (reference sequence), CDR1 is DFQATT while CDR2 is SNEGSKA. Its CDR3 holds 16 amino acids, cysteine through phenylalanine. The CDR3 DNA has 48 bases and is translated from base 1.

The receptor was derived from a man aged 30-40 years in good health. The sequenced sample consisted of PBMCs. In this chain, TRBV20-1 is recombined with TRBJ2-3; TRBD2 fits 10 bases in the junction. Here the CDR3 is given as CSAREASGSVRDTQYF. The nucleotide sequence is given as TGCAGTGCTAGAGAGGCTAGCGGGAGCGTAAGAGATACGCAGTATTTT.